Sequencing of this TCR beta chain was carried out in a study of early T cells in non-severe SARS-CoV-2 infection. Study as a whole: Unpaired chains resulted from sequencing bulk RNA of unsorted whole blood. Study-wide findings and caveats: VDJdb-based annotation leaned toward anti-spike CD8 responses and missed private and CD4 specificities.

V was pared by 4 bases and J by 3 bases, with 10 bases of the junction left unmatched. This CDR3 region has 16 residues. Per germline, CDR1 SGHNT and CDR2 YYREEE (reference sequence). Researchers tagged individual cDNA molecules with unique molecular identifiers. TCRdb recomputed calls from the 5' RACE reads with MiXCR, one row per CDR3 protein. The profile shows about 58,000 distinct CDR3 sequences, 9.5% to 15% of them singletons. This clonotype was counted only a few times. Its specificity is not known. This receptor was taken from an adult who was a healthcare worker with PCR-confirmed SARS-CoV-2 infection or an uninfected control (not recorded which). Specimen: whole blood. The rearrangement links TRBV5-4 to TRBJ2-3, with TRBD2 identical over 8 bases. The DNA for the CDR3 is TGTGCCAGCAGCGCAGGGGTAGCGGGAACGACAGATACGCAGTATTTT. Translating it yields CASSAGVAGTTDTQYF.